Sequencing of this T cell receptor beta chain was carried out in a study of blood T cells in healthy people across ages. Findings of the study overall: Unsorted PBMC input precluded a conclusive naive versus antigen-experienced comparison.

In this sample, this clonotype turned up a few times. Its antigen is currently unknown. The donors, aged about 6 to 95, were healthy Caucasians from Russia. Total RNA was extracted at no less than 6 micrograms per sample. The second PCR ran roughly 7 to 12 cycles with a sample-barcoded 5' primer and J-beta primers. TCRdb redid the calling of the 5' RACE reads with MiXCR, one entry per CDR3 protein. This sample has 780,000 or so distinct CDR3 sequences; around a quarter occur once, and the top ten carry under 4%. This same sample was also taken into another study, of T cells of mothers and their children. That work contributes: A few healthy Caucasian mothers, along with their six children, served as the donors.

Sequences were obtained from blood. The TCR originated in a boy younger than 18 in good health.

CDR3 in amino acids: CASSQGGSSGIQYF. In DNA, the CDR3 is TGTGCCAGCAGCCAGGGGGGTAGCTCGGGCATTCAGTACTTC. This sequence joins TRBV7-2 and TRBJ2-4, with a possible D match to TRBD1 (7 bases). The CDR3 covers 14 residues. Germline values: CDR1 SGHTA, CDR2 FQGNSA. V was shortened by 5 bases and J by 9 bases, with 17 bases between the two germline ends.